This TCR beta chain was captured in a study of blood T cell repertoires in COVID-19. For the study at large: Sources were T cells, B-cell-depleted T cells, or PBMCs; the material itself was cDNA or gDNA.

Original handling: Reference gene primer amplification gave nucleated cell count estimates. Measured with immunoSEQ multiplex PCR; TCRdb has only the in-frame clones, and not every one. That table furnishes V, J and clone size, whereas the DNA furnished D and trimming. There are about 130,000 clones in the sample; roughly four fifths occur only once, and over 4.5% lies in the top ten. The sequence derives from a man aged 55-75 years with acute or convalescent COVID-19. The sequencing input was peripheral blood.

CDR3 in amino acids: CATSEGQGHYEQYF. In DNA form, the CDR3 reads TGTGCCACCAGTGAGGGACAGGGACACTACGAGCAGTACTTC. This chain uses TRBV24-1 with TRBJ2-7; 9 bases are a match to TRBD1. Germline V gene lookup returns CDR1 KGHDR and CDR2 SFDVKD. V was pared by 4 bases and J by 3 bases, with 3 bases of the junction left unmatched. The CDR3 loop spans 14 amino acids.